This T cell receptor (beta chain) was profiled in a study of blood T cell repertoires in COVID-19. Whole-study context: PBMCs, B-cell-depleted T cells, or T cells were the source of the cDNA or gDNA that made up the material.

The CDR3 runs to 14 residues. The V end was cut by 0 bases, the J end by 5 bases, with 12 bases between. Germline CDR1 and CDR2: SGHDT and YYEEEE. Per the study methods: Reference gene primer amplification yielded estimated nucleated cell counts. The assay was immunoSEQ multiplex PCR, and TCRdb's table has in-frame clones only and misses some. That table supplies the V and J calls and clone size; D and trimming were determined from the DNA. The sample contains 150,000 to 200,000 clones, 90% of which appear only once. The chain links TRBV5-6 to TRBJ2-7; D possibly corresponds to TRBD1 (5 bases). The source material was peripheral blood. The TCR comes from a man between 60 and 75 years old with active or convalescent COVID-19. Here the CDR3 DNA reads TGTGCCAGCAGCTTGGCTGCAGGGATCAACGAGCAGTACTTC. It translates to CASSLAAGINEQYF.